The rows below give T cell receptor beta chains drawn from one sample of a study of regulatory T cells in long-lasting Graves disease. TCRdb ran MiXCR on the multiplex PCR reads and lists one entry per CDR3 protein. The sample carries fewer than 350,000 distinct CDR3 sequences, over 15% recorded once. The source was peripheral blood mononuclear cells (PBMCs), collected at new diagnosis, from a patient treated with antithyroid drugs. Every receptor here comes from a female donor with Graves disease. Each CDR3 is given with its conserved first and last residue. Fields, in order: CDR3 protein, CDR3 DNA, clone size, D gene, V gene, J gene. The D gene is left open where the match is weak. The size field is filled for only some rows; it gives once, few, many or a size class.

CDR3aa: CASSVGGTFTDTQYF
CDR3nt: TGTGCCAGCAGCGTAGGAGGGACATTCACAGATACGCAGTATTTT
abundance: many
d_gene: .
v_gene: TRBV9
j_gene: TRBJ2-3

CDR3aa: CASSFSGTEAFF
CDR3nt: TGTGCCAGCAGCTTCAGTGGCACTGAAGCTTTCTTT
abundance: many
d_gene: .
v_gene: TRBV27
j_gene: TRBJ1-1

CDR3aa: CSASRDHQEAQYF
CDR3nt: TGCAGTGCTAGCCGGGACCATCAAGAGGCCCAGTACTTC
abundance: few
d_gene: .
v_gene: TRBV20-1
j_gene: TRBJ2-5

CDR3aa: CSALTGRGTDTQYF
CDR3nt: TGCAGTGCTCTGACAGGGCGGGGCACAGATACGCAGTATTTT
abundance: .
d_gene: TRBD1
v_gene: TRBV20-1
j_gene: TRBJ2-3

CDR3aa: CASSYSRWEKLFF
CDR3nt: TGTGCCAGCAGTTACTCTCGGTGGGAAAAACTGTTTTTT
abundance: many
d_gene: .
v_gene: TRBV6-5
j_gene: TRBJ1-4

CDR3aa: CASSPGSPTYNEQFF
CDR3nt: TGTGCCAGCAGCCCCGGGTCCCCAACCTACAATGAGCAGTTCTTC
abundance: many
d_gene: .
v_gene: TRBV9
j_gene: TRBJ2-1

CDR3aa: CASSPGGGELFF
CDR3nt: TGTGCCAGCAGCCCCGGTGGCGGGGAGCTGTTTTTT
abundance: many
d_gene: .
v_gene: TRBV25-1
j_gene: TRBJ2-2

CDR3aa: CASSYDSAHSYEQYF
CDR3nt: TGTGCCAGCAGTTATGATAGCGCCCACTCCTACGAGCAGTACTTC
abundance: many
d_gene: .
v_gene: TRBV6-2/TRBV6-3
j_gene: TRBJ2-7

CDR3aa: CASSEGEGRGGTEAFF
CDR3nt: TGTGCCAGCAGTGAAGGCGAGGGGCGTGGGGGCACTGAAGCTTTCTTT
abundance: many
d_gene: .
v_gene: TRBV2
j_gene: TRBJ1-1

CDR3aa: CASSQDIGGSGAFF
CDR3nt: TGTGCCAGCAGCCAAGATATCGGGGGCAGCGGTGCTTTCTTT
abundance: many
d_gene: .
v_gene: TRBV14
j_gene: TRBJ1-1

CDR3aa: CASSEQGRGYGYTF
CDR3nt: TGCGCCAGCAGTGAACAAGGGCGAGGCTATGGCTACACCTTC
abundance: many
d_gene: .
v_gene: TRBV10-2
j_gene: TRBJ1-2

CDR3aa: CASSLQQGATDTQYF
CDR3nt: TGTGCCAGCAGCTTACAGCAGGGGGCGACAGATACGCAGTATTTT
abundance: many
d_gene: TRBD1
v_gene: TRBV7-9
j_gene: TRBJ2-3

CDR3aa: CASSYSEFTSYEQYF
CDR3nt: TGTGCCAGCAGTTACTCAGAGTTTACCTCCTACGAGCAGTACTTC
abundance: few
d_gene: .
v_gene: TRBV6-5
j_gene: TRBJ2-7

CDR3aa: CAWRAGNSNQPQHF
CDR3nt: TGTGCCTGGAGAGCCGGTAATAGCAATCAGCCCCAGCATTTT
abundance: many
d_gene: .
v_gene: TRBV30
j_gene: TRBJ1-5

CDR3aa: CASSYLGQLYGYTF
CDR3nt: TGTGCCAGCAGTTACTTGGGACAGCTATATGGCTACACCTTC
abundance: many
d_gene: TRBD1
v_gene: TRBV6-5
j_gene: TRBJ1-2

CDR3aa: CAWGQGGYEQYF
CDR3nt: TGTGCCTGGGGACAGGGTGGTTACGAGCAGTACTTC
abundance: many
d_gene: TRBD1
v_gene: TRBV2
j_gene: TRBJ2-7

CDR3aa: CSVEAEGANYGYTF
CDR3nt: TGCAGCGTTGAAGCAGAGGGAGCTAACTATGGCTACACCTTC
abundance: many
d_gene: .
v_gene: TRBV29-1
j_gene: TRBJ1-2

CDR3aa: CASSLVTGGGELFF
CDR3nt: TGTGCCAGCAGCTTAGTTACAGGAGGGGGGGAGCTGTTTTTT
abundance: many
d_gene: .
v_gene: TRBV11-2
j_gene: TRBJ2-2

CDR3aa: CASREIGQGRNEQYF
CDR3nt: TGTGCCAGCAGGGAAATAGGACAGGGGAGAAACGAGCAGTACTTC
abundance: many
d_gene: TRBD1
v_gene: TRBV28
j_gene: TRBJ2-7

CDR3aa: CATSAPSFSQPQHF
CDR3nt: TGTGCCACCAGCGCCCCGAGCTTTTCTCAGCCCCAGCATTTT
abundance: many
d_gene: .
v_gene: TRBV15
j_gene: TRBJ1-5

CDR3aa: CASGSLSSGNTIYF
CDR3nt: TGTGCCAGCGGGTCCCTCTCCTCTGGAAACACCATATATTTT
abundance: many
d_gene: .
v_gene: TRBV25-1
j_gene: TRBJ1-3

CDR3aa: CASSARLTETPRHLYGYTF
CDR3nt: TGCGCCAGCAGCGCACGGCTGACAGAAACCCCTCGTCACCTTTATGGCTACACCTTC
abundance: many
d_gene: .
v_gene: TRBV5-1
j_gene: TRBJ1-2

CDR3aa: CASSLEGGSGSSYEQYF
CDR3nt: TGTGCCAGCAGCCTAGAAGGGGGGAGCGGGAGTAGCTACGAGCAGTACTTC
abundance: many
d_gene: TRBD2
v_gene: TRBV7-8
j_gene: TRBJ2-7

CDR3aa: CASSLAPFYEQYF
CDR3nt: TGTGCCAGCAGTCTAGCACCTTTTTACGAGCAGTACTTC
abundance: many
d_gene: .
v_gene: TRBV28
j_gene: TRBJ2-7

CDR3aa: CSASPRQLSSYEQYF
CDR3nt: TGCAGTGCTAGCCCCCGACAGTTGAGCTCCTACGAGCAGTACTTC
abundance: many
d_gene: .
v_gene: TRBV20-1
j_gene: TRBJ2-7

CDR3aa: CSVPGQGSFGYTF
CDR3nt: TGCAGCGTCCCCGGACAGGGTTCGTTTGGCTACACCTTC
abundance: many
d_gene: TRBD1
v_gene: TRBV29-1
j_gene: TRBJ1-2

CDR3aa: CASSRTSLGGGELFF
CDR3nt: TGTGCCAGCAGTCGGACTTCCCTGGGGGGCGGGGAGCTGTTTTTT
abundance: many
d_gene: .
v_gene: TRBV12-3/TRBV12-4
j_gene: TRBJ2-2

CDR3aa: CSARLAGANTQYF
CDR3nt: TGCAGTGCAAGACTAGCGGGAGCGAATACGCAGTATTTT
abundance: many
d_gene: TRBD2
v_gene: TRBV20-1
j_gene: TRBJ2-3

CDR3aa: CASSFQGASPDTQYF
CDR3nt: TGCGCCAGCAGCTTCCAGGGGGCGTCTCCAGATACGCAGTATTTT
abundance: many
d_gene: TRBD1
v_gene: TRBV5-1
j_gene: TRBJ2-3

CDR3aa: CASSVDRGGRGKLFF
CDR3nt: TGTGCCAGCAGTGTAGACAGGGGAGGACGCGGCAAACTGTTTTTT
abundance: many
d_gene: TRBD1
v_gene: TRBV28
j_gene: TRBJ1-4

CDR3aa: CASLLRSAQYQETQYF
CDR3nt: TGTGCCAGCCTCCTAAGGAGCGCCCAGTACCAAGAGACCCAGTACTTC
abundance: many
d_gene: .
v_gene: TRBV2
j_gene: TRBJ2-5

CDR3aa: CASSFRTNEKLFF
CDR3nt: TGTGCCAGCAGTTTTCGTACTAATGAAAAACTGTTTTTT
abundance: many
d_gene: .
v_gene: TRBV28
j_gene: TRBJ1-4

CDR3aa: CASSESGWDEQYF
CDR3nt: TGTGCCAGCAGTGAGTCAGGTTGGGACGAGCAGTACTTC
abundance: .
d_gene: .
v_gene: TRBV25-1
j_gene: TRBJ2-7

CDR3aa: CASTPAGPTRGYTF
CDR3nt: TGTGCCAGCACCCCAGCGGGACCCACCCGTGGCTACACCTTC
abundance: many
d_gene: .
v_gene: TRBV28
j_gene: TRBJ1-2

CDR3aa: CASSVDRVNEKLFF
CDR3nt: TGTGCCAGCAGCGTGGACAGGGTTAATGAAAAACTGTTTTTT
abundance: many
d_gene: TRBD1
v_gene: TRBV9
j_gene: TRBJ1-4

CDR3aa: CAWSTRSGAFF
CDR3nt: TGTGCCTGGAGCACTCGATCCGGGGCTTTCTTT
abundance: .
d_gene: .
v_gene: TRBV30
j_gene: TRBJ1-1

CDR3aa: CASSCGFGEFCNEQFF
CDR3nt: TGTGCCAGCTCCTGTGGATTCGGGGAGTTTTGCAATGAGCAGTTCTTC
abundance: .
d_gene: .
v_gene: TRBV6-4
j_gene: TRBJ2-1

CDR3aa: CATTPISGTIGGELFF
CDR3nt: TGTGCCACCACTCCCATTAGCGGCACAATTGGGGGGGAGCTGTTTTTT
abundance: .
d_gene: .
v_gene: TRBV19
j_gene: TRBJ2-2

CDR3aa: CASSYIAGERRDTQYF
CDR3nt: TGTGCCAGCAGTTACATAGCGGGAGAGAGAAGAGATACGCAGTATTTT
abundance: many
d_gene: TRBD2
v_gene: TRBV6-2/TRBV6-3
j_gene: TRBJ2-3

CDR3aa: CASSYGRAGPSSYEQYF
CDR3nt: TGTGCCAGCAGTTACGGTCGTGCGGGCCCGAGCTCCTACGAGCAGTACTTC
abundance: few
d_gene: .
v_gene: TRBV6-5
j_gene: TRBJ2-7

CDR3aa: CASSLGPAGNTIYF
CDR3nt: TGTGCCAGCAGTTTGGGACCAGCTGGAAACACCATATATTTT
abundance: many
d_gene: .
v_gene: TRBV12-3/TRBV12-4
j_gene: TRBJ1-3

CDR3aa: CASSEEGGGDQPQHF
CDR3nt: TGTGCCAGCAGTGAAGAAGGGGGAGGGGATCAGCCCCAGCATTTT
abundance: many
d_gene: .
v_gene: TRBV2
j_gene: TRBJ1-5

CDR3aa: CAWSVLAEAFF
CDR3nt: TGTGCCTGGAGTGTACTCGCTGAAGCTTTCTTT
abundance: many
d_gene: .
v_gene: TRBV30
j_gene: TRBJ1-1

CDR3aa: CASTWTSDYEQYF
CDR3nt: TGTGCCAGCACCTGGACTAGCGACTACGAGCAGTACTTC
abundance: many
d_gene: TRBD2
v_gene: TRBV2
j_gene: TRBJ2-7

CDR3aa: CASSSTGSGYTF
CDR3nt: TGTGCCAGCAGCTCTACAGGGTCTGGCTACACCTTC
abundance: few
d_gene: .
v_gene: TRBV12-3/TRBV12-4
j_gene: TRBJ1-2

CDR3aa: CATSDAGGVTGELFF
CDR3nt: TGTGCCACCAGTGACGCCGGCGGTGTTACCGGGGAGCTGTTTTTT
abundance: .
d_gene: .
v_gene: TRBV24-1
j_gene: TRBJ2-2

CDR3aa: CASSLSGGAAYNSPLHF
CDR3nt: TGTGCCAGCAGTTTATCGGGTGGGGCGGCCTATAATTCACCCCTCCACTTT
abundance: .
d_gene: .
v_gene: TRBV27
j_gene: TRBJ1-6

CDR3aa: CSAYRGGLAGGGGYGETQYF
CDR3nt: TGCAGTGCTTATCGGGGGGGACTAGCGGGAGGAGGTGGGTACGGTGAGACCCAGTACTTC
abundance: many
d_gene: TRBD2
v_gene: TRBV20-1
j_gene: TRBJ2-5

CDR3aa: CASTGQGLDTQYF
CDR3nt: TGTGCCAGCACCGGACAGGGGCTAGATACGCAGTATTTT
abundance: many
d_gene: TRBD1
v_gene: TRBV2
j_gene: TRBJ2-3

CDR3aa: CAIRNQGSGANVLTF
CDR3nt: TGTGCCATCAGGAATCAGGGCTCTGGGGCCAACGTCCTGACTTTC
abundance: many
d_gene: .
v_gene: TRBV10-3
j_gene: TRBJ2-6

CDR3aa: CASSFSRPSRGTSVREQYF
CDR3nt: TGTGCCAGCAGCTTCTCTAGGCCTAGCCGGGGGACTAGCGTCCGCGAGCAGTACTTC
abundance: many
d_gene: TRBD2
v_gene: TRBV7-8
j_gene: TRBJ2-7

CDR3aa: CSARELAGGPHTQYF
CDR3nt: TGCAGTGCTAGGGAACTAGCGGGAGGGCCACATACGCAGTATTTT
abundance: few
d_gene: TRBD2
v_gene: TRBV20-1
j_gene: TRBJ2-3

CDR3aa: CAWSVLGSYEQYF
CDR3nt: TGTGCCTGGAGTGTACTTGGTTCCTACGAGCAGTACTTC
abundance: many
d_gene: .
v_gene: TRBV30
j_gene: TRBJ2-7

CDR3aa: CASSWGLQGPYGYTF
CDR3nt: TGCGCCAGCAGCTGGGGCCTTCAGGGGCCCTATGGCTACACCTTC
abundance: .
d_gene: .
v_gene: TRBV5-1
j_gene: TRBJ1-2